This TCR beta chain was captured by sequencing in a study of response to subunit inactivated influenza vaccine. MiXCR was run by TCRdb on the RT-PCR reads, yielding one entry per CDR3 protein. The sample shows 560,000 or so distinct CDR3 sequences, 6% to 9% of them seen only once. This clonotype was seen many times. Its matching antigen is unknown. This CDR3 is 15 amino acids long. Germline assignment: CDR1 SGDLS and CDR2 YYNGEE. Trimming stripped 2 bases from V and 2 bases from J, with 13 bases between. Study outcomes and limitations: Authors suggested each seasonal flu vaccination may recruit only limited numbers of new T cells.

The source is a man aged 50 to 75 who received an inactivated influenza vaccine. This material consisted of PBMCs from blood, taken around 25 months after vaccination. This rearrangement joins TRBV9 to TRBJ1-2; D is unresolved. The CDR3 here is CASSVLTGRNYGYTF. Here the CDR3 DNA reads TGTGCCAGCAGCGTCCTTACGGGGAGGAACTATGGCTACACCTTC.